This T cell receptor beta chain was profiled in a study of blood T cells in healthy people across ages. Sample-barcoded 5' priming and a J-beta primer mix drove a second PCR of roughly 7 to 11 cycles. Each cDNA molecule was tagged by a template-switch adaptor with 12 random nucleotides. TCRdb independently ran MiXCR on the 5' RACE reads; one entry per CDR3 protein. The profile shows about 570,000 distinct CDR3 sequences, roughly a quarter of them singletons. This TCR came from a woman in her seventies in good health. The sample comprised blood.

This CDR3 is CASSLTSGGDNEQFF. The CDR3 nucleotides read TGTGCCAGCAGCCTGACTAGCGGGGGGGACAATGAGCAGTTCTTC. This chain connects TRBV11-2 to TRBJ2-1, with 14 nucleotides matching TRBD2. The CDR3 consists of 15 residues. V dropped 5 bases and J dropped 5; count of bases not matched to a gene: 2. Per the germline V gene, CDR1 is SGHAT and CDR2 is FQNNGV.